The rows below give T cell receptor beta chains drawn from one sample of a study of T cells after yellow fever vaccination. TCRdb re-called the 5' RACE reads through MiXCR, storing one row per CDR3 protein. The table has a few hundred thousand distinct CDR3 sequences, less than 9.5% seen once; the top ten hold under 20%. The sample was PBMCs, taken approximately 40 days after the first yellow fever vaccination. These receptor sequences come from a man between 18 and 35 years old who received the YFV17D yellow fever vaccine. Both conserved end residues are part of each CDR3. The D gene is left open where the match is weak. The listing skips clone size in some rows; elsewhere it reads once, few, many or a size class.

CDR3 protein: CASSIRGPDEQFF
CDR3 DNA: TGTGCCAGCAGCATACGGGGGCCAGATGAGCAGTTCTTC
D gene: .
V gene: TRBV5-4
clone size: few
J gene: TRBJ2-1

CDR3 protein: CASSVARNTGELFF
CDR3 DNA: TGTGCCAGCAGCGTGGCTAGGAACACCGGGGAGCTGTTTTTT
D gene: .
V gene: TRBV9
clone size: few
J gene: TRBJ2-2

CDR3 protein: CYTGTPGTGELFF
CDR3 DNA: TGCTACACAGGGACCCCGGGCACCGGGGAGCTGTTTTTT
D gene: .
V gene: TRBV28
clone size: few
J gene: TRBJ2-2

CDR3 protein: CASSLLASTSEETQYF
CDR3 DNA: TGTGCCAGCAGTTTGCTAGCGAGCACCTCAGAAGAGACCCAGTACTTC
D gene: .
V gene: TRBV27
clone size: .
J gene: TRBJ2-5

CDR3 protein: CASSPDTLLGGELFF
CDR3 DNA: TGCGCCAGCAGCCCTGACACCCTCTTAGGCGGGGAGCTGTTTTTT
D gene: .
V gene: TRBV5-1
clone size: .
J gene: TRBJ2-2

CDR3 protein: CASSVRGIASTDTQYF
CDR3 DNA: TGTGCCAGCAGCGTGCGGGGGATCGCTAGCACAGATACGCAGTATTTT
D gene: TRBD2
V gene: TRBV9
clone size: few
J gene: TRBJ2-3

CDR3 protein: CASSPPGGRGEQFF
CDR3 DNA: TGTGCCAGCTCACCACCAGGGGGACGCGGGGAGCAGTTCTTC
D gene: .
V gene: TRBV18
clone size: .
J gene: TRBJ2-1

CDR3 protein: CASSPQTGNYGYTF
CDR3 DNA: TGCGCCAGCAGCCCACAGACAGGGAACTATGGCTACACCTTC
D gene: TRBD1
V gene: TRBV4-1
clone size: few
J gene: TRBJ1-2

CDR3 protein: CASSQEERGAWNEQFF
CDR3 DNA: TGTGCCAGCAGCCAAGAGGAGCGGGGGGCGTGGAATGAGCAGTTCTTC
D gene: TRBD2
V gene: TRBV3-1
clone size: few
J gene: TRBJ2-1

CDR3 protein: CATRQGAYTQYF
CDR3 DNA: TGTGCCACCCGACAGGGAGCGTATACGCAGTATTTT
D gene: TRBD1
V gene: TRBV28
clone size: .
J gene: TRBJ2-3

CDR3 protein: CASSRAHDRELFF
CDR3 DNA: TGTGCCAGCAGCCGGGCGCATGACAGGGAACTGTTTTTT
D gene: TRBD1
V gene: TRBV7-9
clone size: few
J gene: TRBJ1-4

CDR3 protein: CASSFGRATGELFF
CDR3 DNA: TGTGCCAGCAGTTTCGGCAGAGCCACCGGGGAGCTGTTTTTT
D gene: .
V gene: TRBV12-3/TRBV12-4
clone size: .
J gene: TRBJ2-2

CDR3 protein: CASRRSGESPYEQYF
CDR3 DNA: TGTGCCAGCAGACGTAGCGGGGAAAGTCCCTACGAGCAGTACTTC
D gene: TRBD2
V gene: TRBV12-3/TRBV12-4
clone size: .
J gene: TRBJ2-7

CDR3 protein: CASSQTSRRTDTQYF
CDR3 DNA: TGTGCCAGCAGCCAGACTAGCCGACGCACAGATACGCAGTATTTT
D gene: TRBD2
V gene: TRBV12-3/TRBV12-4
clone size: few
J gene: TRBJ2-3

CDR3 protein: CSAREAYVETQYF
CDR3 DNA: TGCAGTGCTAGAGAAGCCTACGTGGAGACCCAGTACTTC
D gene: .
V gene: TRBV20-1
clone size: few
J gene: TRBJ2-5

CDR3 protein: CASSFGTPGQAFF
CDR3 DNA: TGTGCCAGCAGCTTTGGTACCCCGGGGCAGGCTTTCTTT
D gene: .
V gene: TRBV11-2
clone size: .
J gene: TRBJ1-1

CDR3 protein: CASSQGFAAEAFF
CDR3 DNA: TGTGCCAGCAGCCAGGGCTTTGCCGCTGAAGCTTTCTTT
D gene: .
V gene: TRBV5-4
clone size: .
J gene: TRBJ1-1

CDR3 protein: CASSLEGGWNQPQHF
CDR3 DNA: TGTGCCAGCAGTTTGGAGGGCGGGTGGAATCAGCCCCAGCATTTT
D gene: .
V gene: TRBV27
clone size: .
J gene: TRBJ1-5

CDR3 protein: CAITAGNYTNLNTEAFF
CDR3 DNA: TGTGCCATCACTGCGGGGAACTACACTAATCTGAACACTGAAGCTTTCTTT
D gene: .
V gene: TRBV10-3
clone size: few
J gene: TRBJ1-1

CDR3 protein: CATASAGLTDTQYF
CDR3 DNA: TGTGCCACCGCTTCGGCCGGACTAACGGATACGCAGTATTTT
D gene: .
V gene: TRBV24-1
clone size: many
J gene: TRBJ2-3

CDR3 protein: CASSEGSDSPLHF
CDR3 DNA: TGTGCCAGCTCAGAGGGATCTGATTCACCCCTCCACTTT
D gene: .
V gene: TRBV18
clone size: few
J gene: TRBJ1-6

CDR3 protein: CARGSANTGELFF
CDR3 DNA: TGTGCTAGGGGCTCTGCGAACACCGGGGAGCTGTTTTTT
D gene: .
V gene: TRBV7-7
clone size: few
J gene: TRBJ2-2

CDR3 protein: CASSLVNLRGRSTEAFF
CDR3 DNA: TGTGCCAGCAGCTTAGTTAACCTCAGGGGAAGATCCACTGAAGCTTTCTTT
D gene: .
V gene: TRBV7-9
clone size: .
J gene: TRBJ1-1

CDR3 protein: CATSRDSGERNQPQHF
CDR3 DNA: TGTGCCACCAGCAGAGACTCGGGAGAACGCAATCAGCCCCAGCATTTT
D gene: .
V gene: TRBV15
clone size: few
J gene: TRBJ1-5

CDR3 protein: CAISAEGNIQYF
CDR3 DNA: TGTGCCATCAGTGCTGAGGGAAACATTCAGTACTTC
D gene: .
V gene: TRBV10-3
clone size: many
J gene: TRBJ2-4

CDR3 protein: CASSFSTDHNEQFF
CDR3 DNA: TGTGCCAGCAGCTTCTCGACAGACCACAATGAGCAGTTCTTC
D gene: .
V gene: TRBV5-4
clone size: .
J gene: TRBJ2-1

CDR3 protein: CASGPWRGTHEQYF
CDR3 DNA: TGTGCCAGCGGCCCCTGGAGGGGCACCCACGAGCAGTACTTC
D gene: .
V gene: TRBV6-2/TRBV6-3
clone size: few
J gene: TRBJ2-7

CDR3 protein: CSARDPGRTTDTQYF
CDR3 DNA: TGCAGTGCTAGAGATCCGGGCCGAACCACAGATACGCAGTATTTT
D gene: .
V gene: TRBV20-1
clone size: few
J gene: TRBJ2-3

CDR3 protein: CASSQGTSASSSYNEQFF
CDR3 DNA: TGTGCCAGCAGCCAAGGGACTAGCGCTTCAAGCTCCTACAATGAGCAGTTCTTC
D gene: TRBD2
V gene: TRBV3-1
clone size: few
J gene: TRBJ2-1

CDR3 protein: CASSPEQVGTEAFF
CDR3 DNA: TGTGCCAGCTCACCGGAACAGGTGGGAACTGAAGCTTTCTTT
D gene: .
V gene: TRBV18
clone size: many
J gene: TRBJ1-1

CDR3 protein: CSAAGANTGELFF
CDR3 DNA: TGCAGCGCTGCCGGGGCAAACACCGGGGAGCTGTTTTTT
D gene: .
V gene: TRBV29-1
clone size: .
J gene: TRBJ2-2

CDR3 protein: CASSELDRPTDTQYF
CDR3 DNA: TGTGCCAGCAGTGAACTCGACAGACCCACAGATACGCAGTATTTT
D gene: .
V gene: TRBV2
clone size: few
J gene: TRBJ2-3

CDR3 protein: CASSSRTGDTEAFF
CDR3 DNA: TGTGCCAGCAGTTCTCGGACAGGAGACACTGAAGCTTTCTTT
D gene: TRBD1
V gene: TRBV2
clone size: .
J gene: TRBJ1-1

CDR3 protein: CASSPNHTPNYGYTF
CDR3 DNA: TGTGCCAGCAGCCCTAACCACACTCCTAACTATGGCTACACCTTC
D gene: .
V gene: TRBV9
clone size: few
J gene: TRBJ1-2

CDR3 protein: CASSVLERLAETQYF
CDR3 DNA: TGTGCCAGCAGCGTCTTGGAACGGCTTGCGGAGACCCAGTACTTC
D gene: .
V gene: TRBV9
clone size: many
J gene: TRBJ2-5

CDR3 protein: CATQTGTTNTGELFF
CDR3 DNA: TGCGCCACCCAAACCGGGACTACAAACACCGGGGAGCTGTTTTTT
D gene: TRBD2
V gene: TRBV5-1
clone size: few
J gene: TRBJ2-2